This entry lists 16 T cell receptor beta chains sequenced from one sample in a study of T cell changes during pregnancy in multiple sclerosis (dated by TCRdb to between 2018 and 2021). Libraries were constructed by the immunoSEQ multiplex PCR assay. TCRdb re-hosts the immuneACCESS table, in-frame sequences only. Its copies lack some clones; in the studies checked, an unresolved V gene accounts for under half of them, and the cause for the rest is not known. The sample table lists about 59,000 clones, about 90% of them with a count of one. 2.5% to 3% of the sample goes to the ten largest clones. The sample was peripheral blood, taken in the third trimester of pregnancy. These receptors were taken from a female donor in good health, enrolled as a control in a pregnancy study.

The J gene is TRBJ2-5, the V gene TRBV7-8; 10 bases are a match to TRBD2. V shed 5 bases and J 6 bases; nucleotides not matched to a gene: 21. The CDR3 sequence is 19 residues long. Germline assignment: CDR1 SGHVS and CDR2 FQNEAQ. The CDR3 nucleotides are TGTGCCAGCAGCCCTTATAGGGTGGGCTGGAGCGGGGGGGTGCAGACCCAGTACTTC. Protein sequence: CASSPYRVGWSGGVQTQYF.

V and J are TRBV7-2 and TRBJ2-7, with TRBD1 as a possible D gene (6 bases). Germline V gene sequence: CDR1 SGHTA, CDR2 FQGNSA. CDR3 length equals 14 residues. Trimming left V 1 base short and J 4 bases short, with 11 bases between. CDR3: CASSLGWGQYEQYF. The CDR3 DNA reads TGTGCCAGCAGCTTAGGGTGGGGGCAATACGAGCAGTACTTC. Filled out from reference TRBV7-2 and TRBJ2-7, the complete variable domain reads GAGVSQSPSNKVTEKGKDVELRCDPISGHTALYWYRQSLGQGLEFLIYFQGNSAPDKSGLPSDRFSAERTGGSVSTLTIQRTQQEDSAVYLCASSLGWGQYEQYFGPGTRLTVT.

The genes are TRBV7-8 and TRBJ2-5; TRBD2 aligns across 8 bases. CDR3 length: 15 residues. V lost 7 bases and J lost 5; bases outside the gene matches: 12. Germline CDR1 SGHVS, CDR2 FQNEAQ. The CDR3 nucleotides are TGTGCCAGCAACCCCAGCGGGGGACAAAGGGAGACCCAGTACTTC. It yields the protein CASNPSGGQRETQYF. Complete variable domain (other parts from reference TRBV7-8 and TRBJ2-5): GAGVSQSPRYKVAKRGQDVALRCDPISGHVSLFWYQQALGQGPEFLTYFQNEAQLDKSGLPSDRFFAERPEGSVSTLKIQRTQQEDSAVYLCASNPSGGQRETQYFGPGTRLLVL.

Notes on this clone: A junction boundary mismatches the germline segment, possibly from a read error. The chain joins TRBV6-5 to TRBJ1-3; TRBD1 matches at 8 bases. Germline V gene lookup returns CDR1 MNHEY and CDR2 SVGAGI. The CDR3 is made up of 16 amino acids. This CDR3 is CASSYSSTGVRNTTYF. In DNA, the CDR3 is TGTGCCAGCAGTTACTCCTCGACAGGGGTTCGGAACACCACATATTTT.

This CDR3 is CASSFTLAGGEQYF. CDR3 coding DNA: TGTGCCAGCAGTTTTACACTAGCGGGGGGCGAGCAGTACTTC. This chain links TRBV28 with TRBJ2-7; 12 nucleotides align to TRBD2. Trimming took 3 bases from V and 6 from J; bases not matched to a gene: 3. The CDR3 covers 14 residues. Germline assignment: CDR1 MDHEN and CDR2 SYDVKM.

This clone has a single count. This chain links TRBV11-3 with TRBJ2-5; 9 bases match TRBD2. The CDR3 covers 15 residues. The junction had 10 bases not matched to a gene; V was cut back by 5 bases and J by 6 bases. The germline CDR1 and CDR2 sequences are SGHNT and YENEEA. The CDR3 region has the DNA TGTGCCAGCAGCCTGGGACTAGCACCCTCTCAGACCCAGTACTTC. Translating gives CASSLGLAPSQTQYF.

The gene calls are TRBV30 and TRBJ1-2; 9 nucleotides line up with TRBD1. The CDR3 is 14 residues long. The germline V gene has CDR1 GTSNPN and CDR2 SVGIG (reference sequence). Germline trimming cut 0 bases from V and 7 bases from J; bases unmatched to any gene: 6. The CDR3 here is CAWSVGGQGFGYTF. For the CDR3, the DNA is TGTGCCTGGAGTGTAGGGGGACAGGGATTTGGCTACACCTTC. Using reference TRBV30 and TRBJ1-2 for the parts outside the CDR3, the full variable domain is SQTIHQWPATLVQPVGSPLSLECTVEGTSNPNLYWYRQAAGRGLQLLFYSVGIGQISSEVPQNLSASRPQDRQFILSSKKLLLSDSGFYLCAWSVGGQGFGYTFGSGTRLTVV.

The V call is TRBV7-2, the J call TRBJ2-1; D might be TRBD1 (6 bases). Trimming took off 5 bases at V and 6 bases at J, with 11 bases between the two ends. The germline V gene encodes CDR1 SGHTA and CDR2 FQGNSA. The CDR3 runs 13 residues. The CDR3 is CASSPLQGNEQFF. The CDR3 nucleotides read TGTGCCAGCAGCCCTCTACAGGGCAATGAGCAGTTCTTC.

DNA for the CDR3: TGTGCCATCAGTGCAGGAACTGGGACTGAAGCTTTCTTT. It codes for CAISAGTGTEAFF. The chain is built from TRBV10-3 and TRBJ1-1; D call uncertain. Germline V CDR1 and CDR2: ENHRY, SYGVKD. Trimming cost V 4 bases and J 5 bases, with 11 bases left between them. CDR3 size: 13 residues.

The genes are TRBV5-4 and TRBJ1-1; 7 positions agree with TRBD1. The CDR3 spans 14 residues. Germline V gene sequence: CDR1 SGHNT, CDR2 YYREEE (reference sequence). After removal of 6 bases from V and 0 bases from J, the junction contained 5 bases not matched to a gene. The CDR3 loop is CASTKTGMNTEAFF. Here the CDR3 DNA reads TGTGCCAGCACCAAGACAGGGATGAACACTGAAGCTTTCTTT.

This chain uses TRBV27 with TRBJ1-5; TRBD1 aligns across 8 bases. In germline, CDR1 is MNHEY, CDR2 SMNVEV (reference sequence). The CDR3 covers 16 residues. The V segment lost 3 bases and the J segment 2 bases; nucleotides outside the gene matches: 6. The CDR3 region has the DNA TGTGCCAGCAGTTTTCAGGGGGCGAGGGGCAATCAGCCCCAGCATTTT. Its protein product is CASSFQGARGNQPQHF.

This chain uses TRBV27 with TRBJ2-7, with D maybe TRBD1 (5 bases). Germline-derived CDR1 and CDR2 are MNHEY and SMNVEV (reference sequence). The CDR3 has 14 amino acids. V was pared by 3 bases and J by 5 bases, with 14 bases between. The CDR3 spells CASSFSRAPHEQYF. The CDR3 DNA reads TGTGCCAGCAGTTTTTCCAGGGCACCCCACGAGCAGTACTTC.

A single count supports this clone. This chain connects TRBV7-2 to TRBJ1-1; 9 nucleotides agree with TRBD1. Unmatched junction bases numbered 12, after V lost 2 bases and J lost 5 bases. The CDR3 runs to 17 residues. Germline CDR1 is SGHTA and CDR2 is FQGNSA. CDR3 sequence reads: CASSLQGAGTGQTEAFF. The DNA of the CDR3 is TGTGCCAGCAGCTTACAAGGGGCAGGGACAGGGCAAACTGAAGCTTTCTTT.

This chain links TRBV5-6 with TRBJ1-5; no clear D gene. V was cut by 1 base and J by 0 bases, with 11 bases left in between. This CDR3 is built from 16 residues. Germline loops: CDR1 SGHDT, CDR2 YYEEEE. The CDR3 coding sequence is TGTGCCAGCAGCTTGTGGACGGGGATTAGCAATCAGCCCCAGCATTTT. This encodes CASSLWTGISNQPQHF.

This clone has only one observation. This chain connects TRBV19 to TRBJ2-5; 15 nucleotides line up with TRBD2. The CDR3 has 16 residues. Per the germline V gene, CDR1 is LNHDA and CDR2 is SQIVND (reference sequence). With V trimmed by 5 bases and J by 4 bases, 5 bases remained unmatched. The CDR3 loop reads CASSPGTSGRRETQYF. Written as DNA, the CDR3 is TGTGCCAGTAGTCCTGGGACTAGCGGGAGGAGAGAGACCCAGTACTTC.

The CDR3 nucleotides are TGTGCCAGCAGTGAAGGGGGCTCCACGGGTACTGAAGCTTTCTTT. It is translated as CASSEGGSTGTEAFF. This chain connects TRBV2 to TRBJ1-1; perhaps TRBD1 as D (5 bases). Germline CDR1 is SNHLY and CDR2 is FYNNEI. The germline V and J ends were trimmed by 1 base and 5 bases, with 14 bases remaining between them. The CDR3 is 15 residues long.